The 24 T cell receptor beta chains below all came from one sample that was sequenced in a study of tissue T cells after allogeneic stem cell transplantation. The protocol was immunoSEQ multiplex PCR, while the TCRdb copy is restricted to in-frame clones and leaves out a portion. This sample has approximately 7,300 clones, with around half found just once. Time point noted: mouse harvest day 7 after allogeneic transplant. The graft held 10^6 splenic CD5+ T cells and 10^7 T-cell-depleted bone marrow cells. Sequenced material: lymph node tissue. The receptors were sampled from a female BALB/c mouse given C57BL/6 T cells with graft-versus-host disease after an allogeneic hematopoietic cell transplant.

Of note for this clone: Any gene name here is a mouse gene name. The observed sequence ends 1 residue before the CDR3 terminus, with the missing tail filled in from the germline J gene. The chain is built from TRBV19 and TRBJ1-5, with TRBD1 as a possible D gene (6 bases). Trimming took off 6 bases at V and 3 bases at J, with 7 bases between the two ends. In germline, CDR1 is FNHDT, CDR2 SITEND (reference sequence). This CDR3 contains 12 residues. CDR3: CASTRGNQAPLF. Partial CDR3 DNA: TGTGCCAGCACCAGGGGCAACCAGGCTCCGCTT.

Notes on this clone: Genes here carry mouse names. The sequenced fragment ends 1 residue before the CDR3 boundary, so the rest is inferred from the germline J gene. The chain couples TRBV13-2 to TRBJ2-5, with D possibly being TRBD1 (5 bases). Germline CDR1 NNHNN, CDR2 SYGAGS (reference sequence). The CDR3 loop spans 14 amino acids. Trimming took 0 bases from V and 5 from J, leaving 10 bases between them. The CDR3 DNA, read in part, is TGTGCCAGCGGTGATGCACCAGGGAGAGACACCCAGTAC. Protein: CASGDAPGRDTQY. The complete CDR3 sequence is CASGDAPGRDTQYF.

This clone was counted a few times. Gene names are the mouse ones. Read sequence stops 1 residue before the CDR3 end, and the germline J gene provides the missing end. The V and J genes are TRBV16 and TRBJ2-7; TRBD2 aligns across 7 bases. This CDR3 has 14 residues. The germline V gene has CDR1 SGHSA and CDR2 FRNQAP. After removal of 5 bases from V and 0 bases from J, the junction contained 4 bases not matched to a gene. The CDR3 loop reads CASSLRGGSYEQYF. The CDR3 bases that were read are TGTGCAAGCAGCCTACGGGGGGGCTCCTATGAACAGTAC.

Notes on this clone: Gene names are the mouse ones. The sequenced CDR3 bases are TGTGCCAGCAGTCTGTCGGACAGGGGGGGAAATACGCTCTAT. Translated, it gives CASSLSDRGGNTLY. The whole CDR3 region reads CASSLSDRGGNTLYF. This chain links TRBV26 with TRBJ1-3, with TRBD1 matching over 10 bases. Read coverage stops 1 residue before the CDR3 terminus; the germline J gene supplies the remainder. This CDR3 is built from 15 residues. Germline V gene lookup returns CDR1 KGHPV and CDR2 FQNQEV (reference sequence). The J segment lost 4 bases and the V segment lost 0 bases, leaving 0 bases of the junction unmatched.

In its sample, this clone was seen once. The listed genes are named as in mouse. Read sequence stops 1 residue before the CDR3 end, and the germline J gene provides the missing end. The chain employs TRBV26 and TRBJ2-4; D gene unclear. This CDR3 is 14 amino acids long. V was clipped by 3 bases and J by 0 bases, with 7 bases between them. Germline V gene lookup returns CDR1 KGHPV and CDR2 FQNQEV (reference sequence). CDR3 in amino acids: CASSLGESQNTLYF. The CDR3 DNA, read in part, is TGTGCCAGCAGTCTCGGGGAAAGTCAAAACACCTTGTAC.

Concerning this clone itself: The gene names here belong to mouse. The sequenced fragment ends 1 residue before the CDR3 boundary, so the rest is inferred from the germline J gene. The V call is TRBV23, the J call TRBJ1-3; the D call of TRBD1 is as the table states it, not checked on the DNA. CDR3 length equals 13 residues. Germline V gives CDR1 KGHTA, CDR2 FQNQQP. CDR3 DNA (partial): TGCTCCAGCAGGCAGGGGGCTGGAAATACGCTCTAT. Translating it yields CSSRQGAGNTLY. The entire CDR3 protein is CSSRQGAGNTLYF.

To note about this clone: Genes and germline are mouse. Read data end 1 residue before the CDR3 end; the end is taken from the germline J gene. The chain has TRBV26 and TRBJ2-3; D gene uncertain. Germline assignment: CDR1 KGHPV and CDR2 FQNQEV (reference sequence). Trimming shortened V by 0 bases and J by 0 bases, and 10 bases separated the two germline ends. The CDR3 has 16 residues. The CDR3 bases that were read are TGTGCCAGCAGTCTGTCTGCCTTTCTTAGTGCAGAAACGCTGTAT. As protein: CASSLSAFLSAETLY. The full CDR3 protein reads CASSLSAFLSAETLYF. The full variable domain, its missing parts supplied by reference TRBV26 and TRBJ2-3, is NSKVIQTPRYLVKGQGQKAKMRCIPEKGHPVVFWYQQNKNNEFKFLINFQNQEVLQQIDMTEKRFSAECPSNSPCSLEIQSSEAGDSALYLCASSLSAFLSAETLYFGSGTRLTVL.

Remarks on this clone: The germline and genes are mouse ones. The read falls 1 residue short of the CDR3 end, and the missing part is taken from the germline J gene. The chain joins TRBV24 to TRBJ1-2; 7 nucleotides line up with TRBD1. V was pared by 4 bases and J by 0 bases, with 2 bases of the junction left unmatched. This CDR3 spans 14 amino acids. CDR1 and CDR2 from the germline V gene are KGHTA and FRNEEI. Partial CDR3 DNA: TGTGCCAGCAGTCGCGGGACAGCAAACTCCGACTACACC. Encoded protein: CASSRGTANSDYT. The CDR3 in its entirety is CASSRGTANSDYTF.

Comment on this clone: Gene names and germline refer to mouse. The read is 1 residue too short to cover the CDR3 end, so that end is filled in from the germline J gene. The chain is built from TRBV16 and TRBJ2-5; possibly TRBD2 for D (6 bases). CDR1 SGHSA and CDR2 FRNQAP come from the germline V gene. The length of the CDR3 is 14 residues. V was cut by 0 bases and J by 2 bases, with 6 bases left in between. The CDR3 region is CASSLDGGQDTQYF. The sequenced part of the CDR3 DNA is TGTGCAAGCAGCTTAGATGGGGGCCAAGACACCCAGTAC.

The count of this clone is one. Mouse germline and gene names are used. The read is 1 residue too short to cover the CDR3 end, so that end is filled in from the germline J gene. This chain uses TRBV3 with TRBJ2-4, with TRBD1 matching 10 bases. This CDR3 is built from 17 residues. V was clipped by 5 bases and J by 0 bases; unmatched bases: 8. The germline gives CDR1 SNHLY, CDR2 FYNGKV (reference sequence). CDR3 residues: CASSLRDRGPSQNTLYF. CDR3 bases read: TGTGCCAGCAGCCTCCGGGACAGGGGCCCTAGTCAAAACACCTTGTAC.

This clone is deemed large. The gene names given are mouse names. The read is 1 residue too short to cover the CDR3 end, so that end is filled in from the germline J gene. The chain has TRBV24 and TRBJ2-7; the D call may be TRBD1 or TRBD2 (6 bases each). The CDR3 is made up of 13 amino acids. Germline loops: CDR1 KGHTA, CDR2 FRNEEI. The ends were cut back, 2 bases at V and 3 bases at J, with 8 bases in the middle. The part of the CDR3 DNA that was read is TGTGCCAGCAGTCTGGAGGGGGGCTATGAACAGTAC. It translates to CASSLEGGYEQY. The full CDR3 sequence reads CASSLEGGYEQYF.

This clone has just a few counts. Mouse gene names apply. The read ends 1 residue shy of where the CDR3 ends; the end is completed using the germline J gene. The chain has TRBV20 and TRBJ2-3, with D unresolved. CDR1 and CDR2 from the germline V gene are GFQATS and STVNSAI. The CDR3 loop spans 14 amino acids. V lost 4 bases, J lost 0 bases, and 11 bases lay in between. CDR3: CGAKRQPSAETLYF. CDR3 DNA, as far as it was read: TGTGGTGCTAAAAGACAACCTAGTGCAGAAACGCTGTAT.

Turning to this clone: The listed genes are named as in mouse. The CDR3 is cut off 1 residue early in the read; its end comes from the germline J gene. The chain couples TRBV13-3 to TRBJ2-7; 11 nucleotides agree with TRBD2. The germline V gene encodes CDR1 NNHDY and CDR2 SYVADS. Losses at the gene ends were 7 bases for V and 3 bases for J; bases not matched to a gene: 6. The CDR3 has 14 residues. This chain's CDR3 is CASGGLGGLYEQYF. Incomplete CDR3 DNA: TGTGCCAGCGGTGGACTGGGGGGACTCTATGAACAGTAC.

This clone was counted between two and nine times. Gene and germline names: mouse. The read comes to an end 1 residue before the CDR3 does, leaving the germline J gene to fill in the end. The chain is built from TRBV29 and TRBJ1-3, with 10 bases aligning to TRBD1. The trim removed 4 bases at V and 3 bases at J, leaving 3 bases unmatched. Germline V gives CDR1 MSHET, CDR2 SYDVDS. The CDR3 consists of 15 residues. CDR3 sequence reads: CASSSTGGSGNTLYF. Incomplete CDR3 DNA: TGTGCTAGCAGTTCGACAGGGGGCAGTGGAAATACGCTCTAT.

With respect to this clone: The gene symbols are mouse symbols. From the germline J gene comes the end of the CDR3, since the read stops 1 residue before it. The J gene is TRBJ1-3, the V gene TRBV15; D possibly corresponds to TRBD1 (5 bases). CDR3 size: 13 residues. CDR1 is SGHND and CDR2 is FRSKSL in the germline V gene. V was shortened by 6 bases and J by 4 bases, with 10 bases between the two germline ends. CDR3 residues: CASSPTEGNTLYF. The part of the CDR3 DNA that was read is TGTGCCAGCAGCCCGACAGAAGGAAATACGCTCTAT.

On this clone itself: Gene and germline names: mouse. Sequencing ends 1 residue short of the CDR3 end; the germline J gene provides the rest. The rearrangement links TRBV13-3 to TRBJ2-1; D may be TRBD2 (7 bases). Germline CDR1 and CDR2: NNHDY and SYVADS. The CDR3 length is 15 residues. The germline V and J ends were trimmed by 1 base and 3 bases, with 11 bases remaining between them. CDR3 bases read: TGTGCCAGCAGTGATATGGGGGGCCCCTATGCTGAGCAGTTC. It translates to CASSDMGGPYAEQF. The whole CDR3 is CASSDMGGPYAEQFF.

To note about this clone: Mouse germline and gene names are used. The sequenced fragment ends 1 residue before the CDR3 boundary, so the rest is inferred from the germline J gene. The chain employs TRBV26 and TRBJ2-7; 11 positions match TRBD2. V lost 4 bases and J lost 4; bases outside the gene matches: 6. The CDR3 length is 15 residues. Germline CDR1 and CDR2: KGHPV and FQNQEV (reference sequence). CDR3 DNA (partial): TGTGCCAGCAGTCCCGGACTGGGGGGACCTTATGAACAGTAC. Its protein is CASSPGLGGPYEQY. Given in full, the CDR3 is CASSPGLGGPYEQYF.

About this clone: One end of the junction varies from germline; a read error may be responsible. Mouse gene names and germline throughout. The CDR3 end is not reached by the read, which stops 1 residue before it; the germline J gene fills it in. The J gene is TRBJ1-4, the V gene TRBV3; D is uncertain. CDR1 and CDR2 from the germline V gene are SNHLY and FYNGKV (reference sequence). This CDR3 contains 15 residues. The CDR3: CASSPRSGANEKLFF. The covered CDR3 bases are TGTGCCAGCAGCCCCCGTTCGGGAGCCAACGAAAAATTATTT.

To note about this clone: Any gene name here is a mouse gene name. The CDR3 spells CASSPGTGWDTLYF. Partial CDR3 DNA: TGTGCCAGCTCTCCTGGGACAGGGTGGGACACCTTGTAC. V is TRBV12-1 and J is TRBJ2-4; 9 nucleotides agree with TRBD1. Sequencing ends 1 residue short of the CDR3 end; the germline J gene provides the rest. The CDR3 has 14 residues. CDR1 SGHSN and CDR2 HYEKVE come from the germline V gene. V dropped 2 bases and J dropped 7; count of bases not matched to a gene: 6.

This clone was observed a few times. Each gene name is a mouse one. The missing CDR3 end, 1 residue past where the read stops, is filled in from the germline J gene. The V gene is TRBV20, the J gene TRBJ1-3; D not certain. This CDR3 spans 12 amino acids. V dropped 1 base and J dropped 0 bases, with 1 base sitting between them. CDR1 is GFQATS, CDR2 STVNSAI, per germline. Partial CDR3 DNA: TGTGGTGCTAGGGGTTCTGGAAATACGCTCTAT. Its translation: CGARGSGNTLY. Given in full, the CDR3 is CGARGSGNTLYF.

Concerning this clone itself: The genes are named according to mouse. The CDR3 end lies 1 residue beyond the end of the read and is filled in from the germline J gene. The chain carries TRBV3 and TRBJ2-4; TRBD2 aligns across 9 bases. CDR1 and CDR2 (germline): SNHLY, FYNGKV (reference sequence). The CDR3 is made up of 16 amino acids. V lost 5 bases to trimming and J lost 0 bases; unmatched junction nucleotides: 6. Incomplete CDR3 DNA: TGTGCCAGCAGCCCCGCCTGGGGGGGGAGTCAAAACACCTTGTAC. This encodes CASSPAWGGSQNTLY. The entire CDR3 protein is CASSPAWGGSQNTLYF.

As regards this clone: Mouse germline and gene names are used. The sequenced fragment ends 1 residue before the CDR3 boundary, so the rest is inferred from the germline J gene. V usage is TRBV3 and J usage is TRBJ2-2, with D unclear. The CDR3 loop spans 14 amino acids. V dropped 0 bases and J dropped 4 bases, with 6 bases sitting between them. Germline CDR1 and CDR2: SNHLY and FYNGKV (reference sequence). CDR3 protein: CASSLAGFTGQLYF. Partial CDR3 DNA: TGTGCCAGCAGCTTAGCAGGGTTCACCGGGCAGCTCTAC.

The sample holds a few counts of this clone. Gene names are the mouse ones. The part of the CDR3 DNA that was read is TGTGCCAGCTCTCTGACTGGGGGGGCGCCTGCTGAGCAGTTC. Protein product: CASSLTGGAPAEQF. The whole CDR3 is CASSLTGGAPAEQFF. V is TRBV12-1 and J is TRBJ2-1; TRBD2 agrees at 12 bases. The read is 1 residue too short to cover the CDR3 end, so that end is filled in from the germline J gene. The germline CDR1 and CDR2 sequences are SGHSN and HYEKVE. The junction had 3 bases not matched to a gene; V was cut back by 1 base and J by 6 bases. The CDR3 extends over 15 amino acids. Variable domain in full (rest from reference TRBV12-1 and TRBJ2-1): DSGVVQSPRHIIKEKGGRSVLTCIPISGHSNVVWYQQTLGKELKFLIQHYEKVERDKGFLPSRFSVQQFDDYHSEMNMSALELEDSAMYFCASSLTGGAPAEQFFGPGTRLTVL.

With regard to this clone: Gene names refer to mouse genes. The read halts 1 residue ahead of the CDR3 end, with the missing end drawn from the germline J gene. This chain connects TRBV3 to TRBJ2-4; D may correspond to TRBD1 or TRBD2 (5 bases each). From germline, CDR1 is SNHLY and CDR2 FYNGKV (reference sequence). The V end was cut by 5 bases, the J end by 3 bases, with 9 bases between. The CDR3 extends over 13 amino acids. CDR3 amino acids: CASSPRGQNTLYF. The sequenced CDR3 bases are TGTGCCAGCAGCCCTCGGGGGCAAAACACCTTGTAC. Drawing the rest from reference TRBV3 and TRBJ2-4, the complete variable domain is GPKVLQIPSHQIIDMGQMVTLNCDPVSNHLYFYWYKQILGQQMEFLVNFYNGKVMEKSKLFKDQFSVERPDGSYFTLKIQPTALEDSAVYFCASSPRGQNTLYFGAGTRLSVL.